Following are 2 T cell receptor beta chains from one sample sequenced in a study of human T cells and chemical hapten exposure. TCRdb reprocessed the RACE reads via MiXCR and lists one record per CDR3 protein. This table has 50,000 to 80,000 distinct CDR3 sequences, approximately 11% appearing once. The time point denotes: patch test 3, about 24 weeks after DPC sensitization. Described treatment: therapeutic diphenylcyclopropenone sensitization with weekly scalp DPC. The specimen comprised whole blood, sampled in connection with sensitization to the hapten diphenylcyclopropenone (DPC). The receptor source for this set is a woman in her twenties or thirties with alopecia areata. Some clones in this sample may be carry-over from other donors' samples.

This clonotype has a handful of counts. The chain employs TRBV28 and TRBJ2-3, with TRBD2 as a possible D gene (7 bases). This CDR3 spans 15 amino acids. Between the trimmed V and J ends, which lost 3 bases and 1 base, there was a span of 11 bases. Germline-derived CDR1 and CDR2 are MDHEN and SYDVKM. For the CDR3, the DNA is TGTGCCAGCAGTTTTGGGGGGGCTGGCACAGATACGCAGTATTTT. Amino acid sequence: CASSFGGAGTDTQYF.

This clonotype has a handful of counts. The chain has TRBV28 and TRBJ1-1, with unresolved D. Per germline, CDR1 MDHEN and CDR2 SYDVKM. V lost 6 bases, J lost 6 bases, and 14 bases lay in between. There are 13 residues in the CDR3. The CDR3 sequence: CASSSGQTSEAFF. The CDR3 nucleotides are TGTGCCAGCAGCTCTGGCCAAACCTCTGAAGCTTTCTTT.